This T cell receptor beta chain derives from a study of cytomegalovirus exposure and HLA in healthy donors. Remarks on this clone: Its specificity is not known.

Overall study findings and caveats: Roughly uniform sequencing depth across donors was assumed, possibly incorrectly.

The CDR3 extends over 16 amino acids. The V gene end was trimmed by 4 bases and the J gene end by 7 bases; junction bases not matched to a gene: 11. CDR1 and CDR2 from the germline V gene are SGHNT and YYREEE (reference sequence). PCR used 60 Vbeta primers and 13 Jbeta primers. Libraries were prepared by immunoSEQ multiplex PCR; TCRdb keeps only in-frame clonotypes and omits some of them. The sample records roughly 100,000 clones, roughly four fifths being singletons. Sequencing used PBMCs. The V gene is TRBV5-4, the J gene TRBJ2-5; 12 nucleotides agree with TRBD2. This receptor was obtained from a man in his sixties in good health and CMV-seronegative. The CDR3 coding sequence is TGTGCCAGCAGCCCGGTGACTAGCGGGGGCCCCGGGACCCAGTACTTC. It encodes CASSPVTSGGPGTQYF.